This T cell receptor beta chain came from a study of cytomegalovirus exposure and HLA in healthy donors. Findings and caveats of the study: Some TCR beta chains (about 180 of them) were listed as cytomegalovirus-associated.

The V end lost 5 bases, the J end lost 1 base, and 14 bases lay between the germline ends. Germline lookup yields CDR1 SSHAT and CDR2 FNYEAQ (reference sequence). The CDR3 length is 15 residues. The approximately 120-subject validation cohort, separate from the approximately 670-subject first cohort, included the donors. The data were produced by immunoSEQ multiplex PCR, yet TCRdb's version contains in-frame clones alone and is incomplete. The data hold more than 200,000 clones, with about 90% observed a single time. As for this clone: What it binds is not known.

The chain uses TRBV7-7 and TRBJ2-5; maybe TRBD2 (6 bases). Sequenced: PBMCs. The sequence was collected from a man aged 18 to 35 in good health and CMV-seropositive. CDR3 in amino acids: CASSQLRGLQETQYF. DNA for the CDR3: TGTGCCAGCAGCCAACTGCGGGGACTCCAAGAGACCCAGTACTTC.